Following are 16 T cell receptor beta chains from one sample sequenced in a study of shared clonotypes between healthy human individuals. Clones were read by immunoSEQ multiplex PCR, and TCRdb kept only the in-frame ones, dropping some. The sample includes 2.3 million or so clones, about 92% of them seen just once. Input material: naive CD4+ T cells from PBMCs. This sample's subset: CD45RA+ positively selected. These receptors were obtained from a man aged 18 to 29 in good health. Some clones in this sample may be carry-over from other donors' samples.

The chain recombines TRBV2 with TRBJ1-2, with D maybe TRBD1 (6 bases). This CDR3 comprises 13 residues. The germline V gene encodes CDR1 SNHLY and CDR2 FYNNEI. V lost 6 bases to trimming and J lost 4 bases, with 12 bases between them. This CDR3 is CASSPDSLYGYTF. The CDR3 coding sequence is TGTGCCAGCAGCCCGGACAGCCTCTATGGCTACACCTTC.

J is TRBJ1-2 and V is TRBV19; no clear D gene. From germline, CDR1 is LNHDA and CDR2 SQIVND (reference sequence). V lost 3 bases, J lost 7 bases, and 9 bases lay in between. CDR3 length: 12 residues. CDR3 sequence: CASSISGFGYTF. CDR3 DNA: TGTGCCAGTAGTATTTCCGGGTTTGGCTACACCTTC.

The chain links TRBV30 to TRBJ2-3; D not certain. Per the germline V gene, CDR1 is GTSNPN and CDR2 is SVGIG (reference sequence). V lost 0 bases and J lost 1, with 8 bases in between. The length of the CDR3 is 14 residues. CDR3 in DNA: TGTGCCTGGAGTGTACGCCCGGGCACAGATACGCAGTATTTT. Protein: CAWSVRPGTDTQYF. Full variable domain (outside the CDR3, taken from reference TRBV30 and TRBJ2-3): SQTIHQWPATLVQPVGSPLSLECTVEGTSNPNLYWYRQAAGRGLQLLFYSVGIGQISSEVPQNLSASRPQDRQFILSSKKLLLSDSGFYLCAWSVRPGTDTQYFGPGTRLTVL.

This rearrangement joins TRBV4-2 to TRBJ2-1; TRBD2 aligns across 9 bases. This CDR3 has 17 residues. V shed 0 bases and J 7 bases; nucleotides not matched to a gene: 10. Germline V lookup: CDR1 LGHNA, CDR2 YNFKEQ. This chain's CDR3 is CASSQDKYRTSANEQFF. In DNA, the CDR3 is TGTGCCAGCAGCCAAGACAAATACCGGACTAGCGCTAATGAGCAGTTCTTC.

V usage is TRBV7-2 and J usage is TRBJ2-7; D may be TRBD2 (5 bases). The CDR3 is made up of 12 amino acids. Germline CDR1 and CDR2: SGHTA and FQGNSA. Between the trimmed V and J ends, which lost 5 bases and 7 bases, there was a span of 12 bases. As DNA, the CDR3 is TGTGCCAGCAGCCGTCAACCGGGGGAGCAGTACTTC. Translating gives CASSRQPGEQYF.

The DNA of the CDR3 is TGTGCCAGCAGCGATTCCGGGACAGGAGGATGGGGGGCCCAGTACTTC. Translation: CASSDSGTGGWGAQYF. The V and J genes are TRBV5-6 and TRBJ2-5, with TRBD1 matching over 8 bases. The trim removed 4 bases at V and 9 bases at J, leaving 17 bases unmatched. The germline V gene encodes CDR1 SGHDT and CDR2 YYEEEE. The CDR3 extends over 16 amino acids.

The rearrangement links TRBV28 to TRBJ2-7; possibly TRBD2 for D (6 bases). The germline V gene has CDR1 MDHEN and CDR2 SYDVKM. V was cut by 5 bases and J by 3 bases, with 14 bases left in between. The CDR3 runs 14 residues. CDR3 protein: CASSPPRGYYEQYF. CDR3 bases: TGTGCCAGCAGTCCCCCCCGGGGGTACTACGAGCAGTACTTC.

The V call is TRBV28, the J call TRBJ2-7; TRBD1 might be the D (6 bases). The CDR3 consists of 14 residues. Germline V gives CDR1 MDHEN, CDR2 SYDVKM. V dropped 6 bases and J dropped 0 bases, with 12 bases sitting between them. The CDR3 bases are TGTGCCAGCAGCCGCGGACAGCTCTCCTACGAGCAGTACTTC. Translated: CASSRGQLSYEQYF.

J is TRBJ1-5 and V is TRBV28; D uncertain. Germline CDR1 MDHEN, CDR2 SYDVKM. The V end lost 9 bases, the J end lost 6 bases, and 18 bases lay between the germline ends. This CDR3 has 14 residues. The DNA of the CDR3 is TGTGCCAGTTCGTTGGTGCCCCTCGGTCAGCCCCAGCATTTT. It is translated as CASSLVPLGQPQHF. Based on the CDR3 plus reference TRBV28 and TRBJ1-5, the full variable domain is DVKVTQSSRYLVKRTGEKVFLECVQDMDHENMFWYRQDPGLGLRLIYFSYDVKMKEKGDIPEGYSVSREKKERFSLILESASTNQTSMYLCASSLVPLGQPQHFGDGTRLSIL.

The genes are TRBV5-6 and TRBJ2-5, with D unresolved. The CDR3 has 14 residues. The V end lost 1 base, the J end lost 1 base, and 8 bases lay between the germline ends. The germline V gene has CDR1 SGHDT and CDR2 YYEEEE. The CDR3 here is CASSLNRIQETQYF. The CDR3 DNA sequence: TGTGCCAGCAGCTTGAACAGAATCCAAGAGACCCAGTACTTC.

CDR3 coding DNA: TGTGCCAGCAGCCCACTCTCAACCGGGGAGCTGTTTTTT. It is translated as CASSPLSTGELFF. The V gene is TRBV7-9, the J gene TRBJ2-2; D unresolved. The V end was cut by 5 bases, the J end by 5 bases, with 9 bases between. In germline, CDR1 is SEHNR, CDR2 FQNEAQ (reference sequence). The CDR3 spans 13 residues. The entire variable domain, with the rest obtained from reference TRBV7-9 and TRBJ2-2, is as follows: DTGVSQNPRHKITKRGQNVTFRCDPISEHNRLYWYRQTLGQGPEFLTYFQNEAQLEKSRLLSDRFSAERPKGSFSTLEIQRTEQGDSAMYLCASSPLSTGELFFGEGSRLTVL.

The chain carries TRBV5-6 and TRBJ2-7; D might be TRBD2 (5 bases). The CDR3 runs to 14 residues. Germline V lookup: CDR1 SGHDT, CDR2 YYEEEE. Trimming cost V 4 bases and J 2 bases, with 13 bases left between them. Written as DNA, the CDR3 is TGTGCCAGCAGCCCGGACTCCTCCCCCTACGAGCAGTACTTC. Translation: CASSPDSSPYEQYF.

The V and J genes are TRBV29-1 and TRBJ1-2; D gene unclear. Germline assignment: CDR1 SQVTM and CDR2 ANQGSEA. The CDR3 consists of 15 residues. Trimming cost V 4 bases and J 4 bases, with 19 bases left between them. CDR3 in amino acids: CSVVMTQPSSYGYTF. In DNA form, the CDR3 reads TGCAGCGTTGTTATGACGCAACCATCTAGCTATGGCTACACCTTC.

The chain couples TRBV6-5 to TRBJ2-7; 8 bases are a match to TRBD2. J was trimmed by 6 bases and V by 6 bases; bases with no gene match: 10. Germline V gives CDR1 MNHEY, CDR2 SVGAGI. The CDR3 is made up of 14 amino acids. The CDR3 DNA reads as TGTGCCAGCAGCTCAGGCGGGAGGTATCGCGAGCAGTACTTC. It is translated as CASSSGGRYREQYF.

The chain uses TRBV7-6 and TRBJ2-5; tentatively, D is TRBD2 (5 bases). Germline assignment: CDR1 SGHVS and CDR2 FNYEAQ. The CDR3 length is 20 residues. V was trimmed by 6 bases and J by 0 bases, leaving 29 bases between them. The CDR3 protein is CASSLWARPALGSYQETQYF. For the CDR3, the DNA is TGTGCCAGCAGTCTTTGGGCTCGTCCAGCCCTTGGGAGTTACCAAGAGACCCAGTACTTC.

V gene TRBV11-2 combines with J gene TRBJ2-5; 8 bases are a match to TRBD1. This CDR3 has 14 amino acids. Germline CDR1 and CDR2: SGHAT and FQNNGV. The ends lost 3 bases at V and 3 bases at J; junction bases unmatched: 3. CDR3: CASSFLDREETQYF. CDR3 nucleotide sequence: TGTGCCAGCAGCTTTTTGGACAGGGAAGAGACCCAGTACTTC. The full variable domain, rest sourced from reference TRBV11-2 and TRBJ2-5, is EAGVAQSPRYKIIEKRQSVAFWCNPISGHATLYWYQQILGQGPKLLIQFQNNGVVDDSQLPKDRFSAERLKGVDSTLKIQPAKLEDSAVYLCASSFLDREETQYFGPGTRLLVL.